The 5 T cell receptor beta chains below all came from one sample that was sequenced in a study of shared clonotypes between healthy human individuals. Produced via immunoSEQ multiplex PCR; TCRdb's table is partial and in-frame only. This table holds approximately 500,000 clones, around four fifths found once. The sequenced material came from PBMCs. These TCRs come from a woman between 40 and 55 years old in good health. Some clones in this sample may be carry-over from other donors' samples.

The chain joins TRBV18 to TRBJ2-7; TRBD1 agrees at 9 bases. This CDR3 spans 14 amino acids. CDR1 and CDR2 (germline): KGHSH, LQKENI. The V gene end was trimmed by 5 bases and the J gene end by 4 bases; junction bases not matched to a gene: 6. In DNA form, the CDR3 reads TGTGCCAGCTCAACCGGGACAGGGAAGTACGAGCAGTACTTC. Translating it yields CASSTGTGKYEQYF.

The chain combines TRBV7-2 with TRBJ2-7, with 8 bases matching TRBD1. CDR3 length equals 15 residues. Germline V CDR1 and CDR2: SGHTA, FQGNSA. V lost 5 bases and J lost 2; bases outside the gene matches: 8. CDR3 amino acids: CASSPNGDRTYEQYF. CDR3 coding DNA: TGTGCCAGCAGCCCAAACGGGGACAGGACCTACGAGCAGTACTTC.

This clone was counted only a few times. The CDR3 spells CASKGRPEQPQHF. The CDR3 DNA is TGTGCCAGTAAGGGCAGGCCGGAGCAGCCCCAGCATTTT. The chain combines TRBV19 with TRBJ1-5; D uncertain. This CDR3 has 13 residues. The ends were cut back, 7 bases at V and 7 bases at J, with 14 bases in the middle. The V gene's germline CDR1 is LNHDA and CDR2 SQIVND (reference sequence).

The CDR3 DNA follows: TGTGCCAGCAGCCAAGATAACAGGGTGGATGGCTACACCTTC. Its translation: CASSQDNRVDGYTF. The J gene is TRBJ1-2, the V gene TRBV14, with D possibly TRBD1 on 6 matching bases. Germline CDR1 reads SGHDN; CDR2 reads FVKESK. The CDR3 sequence is 14 residues long. The germline V and J ends were trimmed by 0 bases and 6 bases, with 11 bases remaining between them.

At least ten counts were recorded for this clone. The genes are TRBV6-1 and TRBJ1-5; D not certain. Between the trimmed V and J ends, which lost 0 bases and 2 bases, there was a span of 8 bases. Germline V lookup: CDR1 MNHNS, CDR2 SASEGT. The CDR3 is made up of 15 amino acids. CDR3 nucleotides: TGTGCCAGCAGTGAAGCGGAGGAGGGCAATCAGCCCCAGCATTTT. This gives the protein CASSEAEEGNQPQHF.